The 14 T cell receptor beta chains reported below all come from one sample, sequenced in a study of response to subunit inactivated influenza vaccine. TCRdb reprocessed the RT-PCR reads with MiXCR, giving one entry per CDR3 protein. The data hold about 620,000 distinct CDR3 sequences, with about an eighth observed a single time. The source was PBMCs from blood, collected on the day of vaccination. These receptors were taken from a man aged 50 or older who received an inactivated influenza vaccine.

V usage is TRBV20-1 and J usage is TRBJ2-2; 9 bases fit TRBD2. Unmatched junction bases numbered 8, after V lost 0 bases and J lost 6 bases. The CDR3 runs 16 residues. Germline CDR1 reads DFQATT; CDR2 reads SNEGSKA (reference sequence). DNA for the CDR3: TGCAGTGCTAGAGATAATGTAGCGGGAGTCCCCGGGGAGCTGTTTTTT. This gives the protein CSARDNVAGVPGELFF.

This clonotype has only a few counts. The CDR3 bases are TGCGCCAGCAGCTTGGAGATAGTCGGGAACAATGAGCAGTTCTTC. As protein: CASSLEIVGNNEQFF. The chain recombines TRBV5-1 with TRBJ2-1, with TRBD2 as a possible D gene (5 bases). In germline, CDR1 is SGHRS, CDR2 YFSETQ. The length of the CDR3 is 15 residues. V gave up 0 bases and J gave up 5 bases, with 12 bases separating them.

This clonotype has only a few counts. V gene TRBV6-4 combines with J gene TRBJ2-1; D assignment may be TRBD1 or TRBD2 (7 bases each). Trimming stripped 3 bases from V and 2 bases from J, with 11 bases between. The CDR3 loop spans 15 amino acids. Germline V gene lookup returns CDR1 MRHNA and CDR2 SNTAGT. The CDR3 loop reads CASSEQGGAYNEQFF. Here the CDR3 DNA reads TGTGCCAGCAGTGAGCAGGGGGGGGCCTACAATGAGCAGTTCTTC.

CDR3 loop: CASSSRTTTLQETQYF. DNA of the CDR3: TGTGCCAGCAGCTCGCGGACGACTACCCTTCAAGAGACCCAGTACTTC. The V gene is TRBV7-9, the J gene TRBJ2-5; tentatively, D is TRBD2 (5 bases). The CDR3 covers 16 residues. CDR1 and CDR2 (germline): SEHNR, FQNEAQ (reference sequence). V lost 4 bases and J lost 2, with 17 bases in between.

V usage is TRBV12-3 or TRBV12-4 and J usage is TRBJ2-2, with 8 nucleotides matching TRBD1. This CDR3 spans 16 amino acids. The J segment lost 5 bases and the V segment lost 10 bases, leaving 15 bases of the junction unmatched. The CDR3 region is CATRRGGRGPTGELFF. The CDR3 DNA reads as TGTGCCACCCGCAGGGGCGGCAGGGGGCCTACCGGGGAGCTGTTTTTT.

This clonotype has only a few counts. The rearrangement joins TRBV12-3 or TRBV12-4 to TRBJ2-3; possible D gene TRBD1, 6 bases. The CDR3 spans 16 residues. The germline V and J ends were trimmed by 6 bases and 3 bases, with 19 bases remaining between them. CDR3 region: CASRLGHQMWTDTQYF. For the CDR3, the DNA is TGTGCCAGCAGGCTGGGACACCAAATGTGGACAGATACGCAGTATTTT.

This clonotype was picked up a small number of times. The genes are TRBV7-9 and TRBJ1-1; D is possibly TRBD1 (5 bases). CDR3 length: 14 amino acids. Germline CDR1 SEHNR, CDR2 FQNEAQ (reference sequence). V lost 4 bases, J lost 0 bases, and 9 bases lay in between. The chain's CDR3 is CASSSGMMNTEAFF. Written as DNA, the CDR3 is TGTGCCAGCAGCTCAGGGATGATGAACACTGAAGCTTTCTTT.

This clonotype has at least ten counts. The chain carries TRBV5-1 and TRBJ2-2; D uncertain. The CDR3 runs to 14 residues. The ends were cut back, 7 bases at V and 1 base at J, with 11 bases in the middle. Looked up from germline, CDR1 is SGHRS and CDR2 is YFSETQ. In DNA form, the CDR3 reads TGCGCCAGCCGTCCGCAGGTGAACACCGGGGAGCTGTTTTTT. It translates to CASRPQVNTGELFF.

This clonotype was seen ten or more times. V is TRBV2 and J is TRBJ2-1, with D possibly being TRBD2 (5 bases). The CDR3 is 15 amino acids. Per the germline V gene, CDR1 is SNHLY and CDR2 is FYNNEI. Trimming removed 8 bases from V and 0 bases from J, with 14 bases in between. CDR3 bases: TGTGCCAGCCGGAAGAGGGATAGCTCCTACAATGAGCAGTTCTTC. Protein product: CASRKRDSSYNEQFF.

The rearrangement links TRBV18 to TRBJ2-3, with D tentatively TRBD2 (6 bases). V was pared by 6 bases and J by 0 bases, with 13 bases between. CDR1 is KGHSH, CDR2 LQKENI, per germline. The CDR3 is 15 residues long. Written as DNA, the CDR3 is TGTGCCAGCTCGTCCCTAGCGTTGAGCACAGATACGCAGTATTTT. This codes for CASSSLALSTDTQYF. Drawing the rest from reference TRBV18 and TRBJ2-3, the complete variable domain is NAGVMQNPRHLVRRRGQEARLRCSPMKGHSHVYWYRQLPEEGLKFMVYLQKENIIDESGMPKERFSAEFPKEGPSILRIQQVVRGDSAAYFCASSSLALSTDTQYFGPGTRLTVL.

The chain links TRBV20-1 to TRBJ2-6, with D unclear. Germline CDR1 is DFQATT and CDR2 is SNEGSKA (reference sequence). Trimming pared 6 bases from V and 2 bases from J, leaving 8 bases between. This CDR3 comprises 13 residues. DNA of the CDR3: TGCAGTGCCAGAAATCCTGGGGCCAACGTCCTGACTTTC. Translating it yields CSARNPGANVLTF.

This clonotype has only a few counts. The gene calls are TRBV20-1 and TRBJ1-1; perhaps TRBD1 as D (5 bases). Trimming stripped 6 bases from V and 1 base from J, with 12 bases between. The CDR3 is 13 amino acids. From germline, CDR1 is DFQATT and CDR2 SNEGSKA (reference sequence). CDR3 residues: CSAPGLANTEAFF. As DNA, the CDR3 is TGCAGTGCGCCGGGACTCGCGAACACTGAAGCTTTCTTT.

This clonotype has more than one count but fewer than ten. This chain connects TRBV29-1 to TRBJ2-1, with 9 bases lining up with TRBD1. Per germline, CDR1 SQVTM and CDR2 ANQGSEA. Trimming removed 7 bases from V and 6 bases from J; junction bases left unmatched: 4. The CDR3 contains 12 residues. CDR3 in amino acids: CSALGQGNEQFF. The DNA for the CDR3 is TGCAGCGCGTTGGGACAGGGCAATGAGCAGTTCTTC.

This clonotype was seen only a few times. The V call is TRBV5-1, the J call TRBJ2-5; D gene ambiguous. The CDR3 sequence is 14 residues long. Germline V gene sequence: CDR1 SGHRS, CDR2 YFSETQ. V lost 2 bases and J lost 6, with 14 bases in between. CDR3 protein: CASSFDTTEKTQYF. CDR3 nucleotides: TGCGCCAGCAGCTTTGACACGACCGAGAAGACCCAGTACTTC.